The next 32 T cell receptor beta chains were all read from a single sample in a study of beta chain features in type 1 diabetes (dated by TCRdb to 2017 to 2018). The library came from the immunoSEQ multiplex PCR assay. The High Capacity cDNA Reverse Transcription Kit was used to reverse transcribe all of the isolated RNA, meaning that expressed TCRB transcripts were what got sequenced. In TCRdb, the immuneACCESS table is reduced to in-frame sequences with V and J assigned. These tables do not hold every clone; where another copy was compared, an unresolved V gene accounts for under half, and the others remain unexplained. The sample table lists roughly 330,000 clones, 9.5% to 11% of them with a count of one. Of the sample, around 0.015% is held by the ten largest clones. The sample comprised naive CD4+ T cells from blood. The cell subset or site label corresponds to: true naive CD4+ T cells. The receptors stem from a woman aged 25 to 39 in good health.

The chain is built from TRBV10-3 and TRBJ2-2; no firm D call. The CDR3 consists of 11 residues. Trimming shortened V by 4 bases and J by 5 bases, and 2 bases separated the two germline ends. The germline V gene encodes CDR1 ENHRY and CDR2 SYGVKD. CDR3 region: CAISATGELFF. In nucleotides, the CDR3 is TGTGCCATCAGTGCTACCGGGGAGCTGTTTTTT.

This clone appeared a few times. The V and J genes are TRBV7-3 and TRBJ2-2; 8 bases agree with TRBD1. Trimming took 5 bases from V and 4 from J; bases not matched to a gene: 12. The CDR3 contains 17 residues. Germline V lookup: CDR1 SGHTA, CDR2 FQGTGA. The CDR3 loop reads CASSPQGQGGSTGELFF. The DNA of the CDR3 is TGTGCCAGCAGCCCCCAAGGACAGGGAGGTAGCACCGGGGAGCTGTTTTTT.

V is TRBV30 and J is TRBJ2-3; no clear D gene. Trimming took off 4 bases at V and 5 bases at J, with 7 bases between the two ends. Germline V gene data show CDR1 as GTSNPN and CDR2 as SVGIG (reference sequence). This CDR3 has 11 residues. The CDR3 sequence: CAWTAVDTQYF. The CDR3 DNA is TGTGCCTGGACGGCGGTAGATACGCAGTATTTT.

This clone was seen only a few times. This chain uses TRBV4-1 with TRBJ2-4; TRBD2 agrees at 11 bases. The CDR3 length is 18 residues. CDR1 MGHRA and CDR2 YSYEKL come from the germline V gene. V dropped 0 bases and J dropped 0; count of bases not matched to a gene: 4. CDR3 residues: CASSQDPGTSGAKNIQYF. The CDR3 DNA sequence: TGCGCCAGCAGCCAAGACCCAGGGACTAGCGGAGCCAAAAACATTCAGTACTTC.

This clone was counted only a few times. The chain is built from TRBV9 and TRBJ2-5, with a weak D call TRBD1 (5 bases). From germline, CDR1 is SGDLS and CDR2 YYNGEE. Deletions cut 0 bases from V and 5 bases from J, with 14 bases between. This CDR3 has 15 amino acids. This CDR3 is CASSVDGKWGETQYF. Written as DNA, the CDR3 is TGTGCCAGCAGCGTAGATGGGAAGTGGGGCGAGACCCAGTACTTC.

This clone has more than one count but fewer than ten. The V gene is TRBV6-5, the J gene TRBJ2-7; maybe TRBD2 (5 bases). Looked up from germline, CDR1 is MNHEY and CDR2 is SVGAGI. With 5 bases removed from V and 1 base from J, the gap between germline ends came to 12 bases. CDR3 length: 14 residues. As DNA, the CDR3 is TGTGCCAGCAGTCCTAGCAGGAGGTCCTACGAGCAGTACTTC. This gives the protein CASSPSRRSYEQYF.

This clone was counted a few times. The chain uses TRBV6-1 and TRBJ2-1, with TRBD1 matching 7 bases. Per germline, CDR1 MNHNS and CDR2 SASEGT. The CDR3 is 14 amino acids. The J segment lost 4 bases and the V segment lost 6 bases, leaving 6 bases of the junction unmatched. The CDR3 here is CASRTDRTYNEQFF. The CDR3 DNA sequence: TGTGCCAGCAGAACGGACAGGACATACAATGAGCAGTTCTTC.

This clone was detected only a few times. This rearrangement joins TRBV30 to TRBJ2-5; D is possibly TRBD2 (6 bases). With 2 bases removed from V and 5 bases from J, the gap between germline ends came to 12 bases. CDR1 and CDR2 (germline): GTSNPN, SVGIG (reference sequence). There are 13 residues in the CDR3. CDR3 nucleotide sequence: TGTGCCTGGAGTTTTAGCGGCCGGGAGACCCAGTACTTC. It is translated as CAWSFSGRETQYF.

There are a few counts of this clone. The chain links TRBV4-2 to TRBJ2-2; D gene ambiguous. The CDR3 contains 17 residues. V shed 5 bases and J shed 1 base, with 17 bases lying between them. Germline CDR1 LGHNA, CDR2 YNFKEQ. CDR3 loop: CASSKVVQVRNTGELFF. The CDR3 bases are TGTGCCAGCAGCAAAGTCGTCCAGGTTAGGAACACCGGGGAGCTGTTTTTT.

J is TRBJ1-1 and V is TRBV27; possible D gene TRBD1, 5 bases. The V end lost 6 bases, the J end lost 7 bases, and 15 bases lay between the germline ends. The CDR3 runs to 13 residues. Germline values: CDR1 MNHEY, CDR2 SMNVEV (reference sequence). The CDR3: CASRGLLGREAFF. DNA for the CDR3: TGTGCCAGCAGGGGGCTGTTAGGTCGTGAAGCTTTCTTT.

The table lists this clone with a few counts. As DNA, the CDR3 is TGTGCCTGGAGCCGTTCCTCTTGGAGGGGCGGCGAAGAGACCCAGTACTTC. It encodes CAWSRSSWRGGEETQYF. This chain links TRBV30 with TRBJ2-5; a weak D match, TRBD2 (6 bases). The CDR3 sequence is 17 residues long. V gave up 3 bases and J gave up 3 bases, with 23 bases separating them. The germline gives CDR1 GTSNPN, CDR2 SVGIG (reference sequence).

This clone was counted between two and nine times. This chain joins TRBV29-1 and TRBJ1-2; D is ambiguous. This CDR3 comprises 14 residues. V was cut by 3 bases and J by 1 base, with 12 bases left in between. CDR1 is SQVTM, CDR2 ANQGSEA, per germline. In DNA, the CDR3 is TGCAGCGTTGACCCCGGGAGCCGTAACTATGGCTACACCTTC. Translating it yields CSVDPGSRNYGYTF.

This clone was seen only a few times. V is TRBV30 and J is TRBJ2-7; the match to TRBD2 covers 11 bases. This CDR3 comprises 16 residues. Germline V gives CDR1 GTSNPN, CDR2 SVGIG (reference sequence). The V segment lost 2 bases and the J segment 2 bases; nucleotides outside the gene matches: 8. CDR3 sequence reads: CAWSPRGSGRAYEQYF. CDR3 bases: TGTGCCTGGAGTCCCCGAGGTAGCGGGAGGGCCTACGAGCAGTACTTC.

This clone was observed a few times. The chain recombines TRBV7-8 with TRBJ1-4; 10 bases are a match to TRBD1. Germline CDR1 reads SGHVS; CDR2 reads FQNEAQ. This CDR3 is 16 amino acids long. V was clipped by 4 bases and J by 6 bases; unmatched bases: 8. CDR3 region: CASSSALGTGDEKLFF. CDR3 coding DNA: TGTGCCAGCAGCTCTGCTCTCGGGACAGGGGATGAAAAACTGTTTTTT.

The rearrangement links TRBV21-1 to TRBJ2-3; the table assigns TRBD2, which was not confirmed against the DNA. TRBV21-1 is a known pseudogene. CDR3 size: 12 residues. CDR3 sequence (DNA): TGTGCCAGCAGTACTAGCGTCGATACGCAGTATTTT. This codes for CASSTSVDTQYF.

This clone was detected a few times. V gene TRBV11-3 combines with J gene TRBJ2-7, with D possibly matching TRBD2 (6 bases). This CDR3 is built from 13 residues. The V and J ends lost 2 bases and 7 bases respectively, with 12 bases between them. Germline values: CDR1 SGHNT, CDR2 YENEEA. Written as DNA, the CDR3 is TGTGCCAGCAGCTTACTACGGGCGGGGGAGCAGTACTTC. Translated: CASSLLRAGEQYF.

This clone was detected only a few times. The chain couples TRBV7-3 to TRBJ1-1, with a weak D call TRBD1 (5 bases). Germline loops: CDR1 SGHTA, CDR2 FQGTGA. This CDR3 spans 17 amino acids. Trimming took off 1 base at V and 4 bases at J, with 19 bases between the two ends. The CDR3, as DNA: TGTGCCAGCAGCTTAAAGGGTCGGGGGTTAGGAGGCACTGAAGCTTTCTTT. This sequence encodes CASSLKGRGLGGTEAFF.

This clone appeared a few times. This rearrangement joins TRBV6-6 to TRBJ2-5; 13 nucleotides line up with TRBD2. From germline, CDR1 is MNHNY and CDR2 SVGAGI (reference sequence). Trimming removed 6 bases from V and 5 bases from J; junction bases left unmatched: 6. CDR3 length equals 15 residues. The CDR3 protein is CASSIGLAGVETQYF. The CDR3 coding sequence is TGTGCCAGCAGCATTGGACTAGCGGGAGTTGAGACCCAGTACTTC.

This clone was recorded a few times. The rearrangement links TRBV2 to TRBJ1-5; 7 bases align to TRBD1. This CDR3 has 15 amino acids. Per the germline V gene, CDR1 is SNHLY and CDR2 is FYNNEI. V lost 3 bases to trimming and J lost 1 base; unmatched junction nucleotides: 3. As DNA, the CDR3 is TGTGCCAGCAGTGAGGACAGGCTGAGCAATCAGCCCCAGCATTTT. Its protein is CASSEDRLSNQPQHF.

This clone turned up a few times. The chain combines TRBV7-8 with TRBJ1-2, with 9 bases lining up with TRBD1. Losses at the gene ends were 5 bases for V and 5 bases for J; bases not matched to a gene: 9. Germline V gene sequence: CDR1 SGHVS, CDR2 FQNEAQ. The CDR3 consists of 15 residues. DNA of the CDR3: TGTGCCAGCAGCCAGGGGGACAGGGATCCTTATGGCTACACCTTC. Translation gives CASSQGDRDPYGYTF.

The chain's CDR3 is CAISQPGTSGNNEQFF. DNA of the CDR3: TGTGCCATCAGTCAACCGGGGACTAGCGGAAACAATGAGCAGTTCTTC. This rearrangement joins TRBV10-3 to TRBJ2-1, with 11 bases aligning to TRBD2. This CDR3 is 16 amino acids long. With V trimmed by 5 bases and J by 5 bases, 8 bases remained unmatched. Germline V gives CDR1 ENHRY, CDR2 SYGVKD.

The sample holds a few counts of this clone. The chain is built from TRBV28 and TRBJ1-5, with 7 bases matching TRBD1. CDR1 and CDR2 from the germline V gene are MDHEN and SYDVKM. The CDR3 is 16 amino acids. Unmatched junction bases numbered 9, after V lost 3 bases and J lost 4 bases. CDR3 region: CASSFLGAGGNQPQHF. CDR3 sequence (DNA): TGTGCCAGCAGTTTTCTTGGGGCAGGGGGGAATCAGCCCCAGCATTTT.

This rearrangement joins TRBV18 to TRBJ2-1; a possible D gene is TRBD2 (5 bases). CDR3 length: 13 residues. The V and J ends lost 7 bases and 3 bases respectively, with 10 bases between them. Per germline, CDR1 KGHSH and CDR2 LQKENI. The CDR3 protein is CASYPEVYNEQFF. CDR3 sequence (DNA): TGTGCCAGCTACCCGGAGGTCTACAATGAGCAGTTCTTC.

The CDR3 region is CASSFPATNEKLFF. CDR3 in DNA: TGTGCCAGCAGCTTCCCCGCAACTAATGAAAAACTGTTTTTT. The gene calls are TRBV4-2 and TRBJ1-4; D is uncertain. With 5 bases removed from V and 0 bases from J, the gap between germline ends came to 7 bases. In germline, CDR1 is LGHNA, CDR2 YNFKEQ. The CDR3 runs to 14 residues.

This clone has a handful of counts. V usage is TRBV7-2 and J usage is TRBJ2-5, with 7 bases aligning to TRBD1. Germline V lookup: CDR1 SGHTA, CDR2 FQGNSA. After removal of 5 bases from V and 5 bases from J, the junction contained 11 bases not matched to a gene. The CDR3 length is 15 residues. The CDR3 spells CASSRRGTDVETQYF. The CDR3 coding sequence is TGTGCCAGCAGCCGCAGGGGGACAGATGTGGAGACCCAGTACTTC.

CDR3 region: CASRTTGGNYEQYF. In DNA form, the CDR3 reads TGTGCCAGTAGAACGACAGGTGGAAACTACGAGCAGTACTTC. This chain connects TRBV19 to TRBJ2-7; TRBD1 might be the D (6 bases). The CDR3 covers 14 residues. The germline V and J ends were trimmed by 6 bases and 3 bases, with 15 bases remaining between them. Looked up from germline, CDR1 is LNHDA and CDR2 is SQIVND (reference sequence).

This clone was observed a handful of times. V gene TRBV7-2 combines with J gene TRBJ1-1; no firm D call. V lost 6 bases and J lost 3, with 14 bases in between. The germline V gene has CDR1 SGHTA and CDR2 FQGNSA. The CDR3 runs to 14 residues. The CDR3 nucleotides read TGTGCCAGCAGTTTATCACTGCTAGACACTGAAGCTTTCTTT. It codes for CASSLSLLDTEAFF.

The rearrangement joins TRBV2 to TRBJ1-4; D may be TRBD1 (5 bases). The V end lost 6 bases, the J end lost 8 bases, and 13 bases lay between the germline ends. The CDR3 length is 13 residues. The V gene's germline CDR1 is SNHLY and CDR2 FYNNEI. The CDR3: CASRLDSEEKLFF. The CDR3 DNA reads TGTGCCAGCAGACTTGACAGTGAGGAAAAACTGTTTTTT.

The CDR3 nucleotides read TGTGCCAGCAGTTCGCCGGGACTCCTCACAGATACGCAGTATTTT. Translation: CASSSPGLLTDTQYF. The chain carries TRBV28 and TRBJ2-3; perhaps TRBD2 as D (6 bases). Germline loops: CDR1 MDHEN, CDR2 SYDVKM. The CDR3 length is 15 residues. V lost 4 bases and J 2 bases, leaving 13 bases between the germline ends.

The J gene is TRBJ1-2, the V gene TRBV7-2, with D tentatively TRBD1 (6 bases). The V gene's germline CDR1 is SGHTA and CDR2 FQGNSA. The CDR3 runs to 15 residues. V was cut by 1 base and J by 8 bases, with 17 bases left in between. CDR3 nucleotides: TGTGCCAGCAGCTTAGTTGTGGGGACAAAAGACGGCTACACCTTC. It is translated as CASSLVVGTKDGYTF.

About this clone: Other DNA sequences in the same sample also yield this CDR3. V is TRBV29-1 and J is TRBJ2-5, with D possibly TRBD1 on 6 matching bases. The CDR3 extends over 12 amino acids. The V and J ends lost 6 bases and 1 base respectively, with 9 bases between them. Looked up from germline, CDR1 is SQVTM and CDR2 is ANQGSEA. The CDR3 sequence: CSVGTPQETQYF. CDR3 coding DNA: TGCAGCGTGGGGACACCCCAAGAGACCCAGTACTTC.

The chain recombines TRBV7-2 with TRBJ2-7, with 7 bases aligning to TRBD1. Unmatched junction bases numbered 8, after V lost 4 bases and J lost 2 bases. This CDR3 is built from 15 residues. Germline CDR1 reads SGHTA; CDR2 reads FQGNSA. The CDR3 DNA reads as TGTGCCAGCAGCTCGAGGACAGGTCTGGCCTACGAGCAGTACTTC. It is translated as CASSSRTGLAYEQYF.